Each of the 13 T cell receptor beta chains below was sequenced from the same sample in a study of T cell repertoires in ileal Crohn's disease. The table came from immunoSEQ multiplex PCR; TCRdb's copy has only in-frame clones and leaves some out. The table includes roughly 7,000 clones, 83% detected once. The sequenced material came from ileal tissue. The receptors derive from an adult with Crohn's disease.

The rearrangement links TRBV28 to TRBJ2-7; D unclear. CDR3 size: 12 residues. The V gene's germline CDR1 is MDHEN and CDR2 SYDVKM. Trimming pared 4 bases from V and 5 bases from J, leaving 9 bases between. The CDR3: CASSSRYHEQYF. For the CDR3, the DNA is TGTGCCAGCAGTTCTAGATACCACGAGCAGTACTTC.

The CDR3 coding sequence is TGTGCCAGCAGCTTTCTGGGACAGGGCCGCTACGAGCAGTACTTC. As protein: CASSFLGQGRYEQYF. The rearrangement uses TRBV7-2 and TRBJ2-7; 9 nucleotides align to TRBD1. Trimming took 3 bases from V and 3 from J; bases not matched to a gene: 6. Germline V gene data show CDR1 as SGHTA and CDR2 as FQGNSA. The CDR3 length is 15 residues.

This chain joins TRBV11-3 and TRBJ2-1; a possible D gene is TRBD1 (5 bases). The CDR3 spans 13 residues. The V end was cut by 1 base, the J end by 11 bases, with 12 bases between. CDR1 is SGHNT, CDR2 YENEEA, per germline. The CDR3 spells CASSLGASGKQFF. In nucleotides, the CDR3 is TGTGCCAGCAGCTTAGGGGCTTCAGGGAAGCAGTTCTTC.

The genes are TRBV19 and TRBJ2-7, with 7 bases lining up with TRBD1. In germline, CDR1 is LNHDA, CDR2 SQIVND (reference sequence). CDR3 size: 13 residues. V lost 10 bases and J lost 3; bases outside the gene matches: 9. The DNA of the CDR3 is TGTGCCACCCCTAGGGGGCATTACTACGAGCAGTACTTC. This codes for CATPRGHYYEQYF.

The chain is built from TRBV11-1 and TRBJ2-2; 8 bases match TRBD1. CDR1 is SGHAT and CDR2 is FQDESV in the germline V gene (reference sequence). The CDR3 has 15 amino acids. The V and J ends lost 1 base and 3 bases, in that order; junction bases with no gene match: 1. CDR3 in amino acids: CASSLGTGHTGELFF. DNA for the CDR3: TGTGCCAGCAGCTTAGGGACAGGGCACACCGGGGAGCTGTTTTTT.

This clone was detected once. J is TRBJ2-7 and V is TRBV28, with D possibly matching TRBD2 (6 bases). Germline V gives CDR1 MDHEN, CDR2 SYDVKM. The CDR3 totals 15 residues. Trimming shortened V by 3 bases and J by 2 bases, and 14 bases separated the two germline ends. This CDR3 reads CASSFNGRGTYEQYF. The CDR3, as DNA: TGTGCCAGCAGTTTTAATGGTCGGGGGACCTACGAGCAGTACTTC.

The chain uses TRBV15 and TRBJ1-6, with unresolved D. The CDR3 is 12 amino acids. CDR1 is LNHNV, CDR2 YYDKDF, per germline (reference sequence). The V gene lost 0 bases and the J gene lost 12 bases, with 6 bases spanning the gap. CDR3 loop: CATSRDSLPLHF. CDR3 DNA: TGTGCCACCAGCAGAGATTCCTTACCCCTCCACTTT. The full variable domain, with the rest looked up from reference TRBV15 and TRBJ1-6, is DAMVIQNPRYQVTQFGKPVTLSCSQTLNHNVMYWYQQKSSQAPKLLFHYYDKDFNNEADTPDNFQSRRPNTSFCFLDIRSPGLGDTAMYLCATSRDSLPLHFGNGTRLTVT.

V and J are TRBV5-1 and TRBJ2-5, with D perhaps matching TRBD2 (5 bases). CDR3 size: 19 residues. CDR1 and CDR2 (germline): SGHRS, YFSETQ. Trimming stripped 0 bases from V and 3 bases from J, with 24 bases between. The CDR3 loop is CASSLDPRLRRGGEETQYF. In DNA, the CDR3 is TGCGCCAGCAGCTTGGATCCCCGTCTTAGACGGGGTGGGGAAGAGACCCAGTACTTC.

The J gene is TRBJ2-1, the V gene TRBV20-1; TRBD2 is a possible D gene (6 bases). V lost 1 base, J lost 13 bases, and 11 bases lay in between. The CDR3 is made up of 11 amino acids. From germline, CDR1 is DFQATT and CDR2 SNEGSKA (reference sequence). The CDR3 reads CSARVRGVQFF. CDR3 nucleotides: TGCAGTGCTAGAGTGCGCGGGGTACAGTTCTTC.

The V and J genes are TRBV6-4 and TRBJ2-1; D is unresolved. Trimming took off 2 bases at V and 7 bases at J, with 12 bases between the two ends. Germline assignment: CDR1 MRHNA and CDR2 SNTAGT. The CDR3 extends over 14 amino acids. CDR3 region: CASSDTIYLNEQFF. The CDR3 coding sequence is TGTGCCAGCAGTGACACTATCTACCTAAATGAGCAGTTCTTC.

The J gene is TRBJ1-2, the V gene TRBV7-8; D is unresolved. This CDR3 region has 14 residues. V lost 5 bases and J lost 4, with 14 bases in between. Germline V gene sequence: CDR1 SGHVS, CDR2 FQNEAQ. The CDR3 sequence is CASSRAQRSYGYTF. The CDR3 DNA follows: TGTGCCAGCAGCCGTGCGCAGCGCTCCTATGGCTACACCTTC.

The CDR3 protein is CASSQSGLSTYEQYF. CDR3 DNA: TGCGCCAGCAGCCAATCGGGACTCAGTACCTACGAGCAGTACTTC. The chain is built from TRBV4-1 and TRBJ2-7; tentatively, D is TRBD2 (6 bases). This CDR3 region has 15 residues. V shed 2 bases and J shed 2 bases, with 13 bases lying between them. Germline V gene lookup returns CDR1 MGHRA and CDR2 YSYEKL.

The chain employs TRBV10-1 and TRBJ2-2, with D unresolved. V was trimmed by 6 bases and J by 7 bases, leaving 15 bases between them. The germline gives CDR1 WNHNN, CDR2 SYGVQD (reference sequence). The CDR3 length is 14 residues. The CDR3 spells CASSHQEMGGELFF. The CDR3 nucleotides are TGCGCCAGCAGCCATCAGGAAATGGGCGGGGAGCTGTTTTTT.